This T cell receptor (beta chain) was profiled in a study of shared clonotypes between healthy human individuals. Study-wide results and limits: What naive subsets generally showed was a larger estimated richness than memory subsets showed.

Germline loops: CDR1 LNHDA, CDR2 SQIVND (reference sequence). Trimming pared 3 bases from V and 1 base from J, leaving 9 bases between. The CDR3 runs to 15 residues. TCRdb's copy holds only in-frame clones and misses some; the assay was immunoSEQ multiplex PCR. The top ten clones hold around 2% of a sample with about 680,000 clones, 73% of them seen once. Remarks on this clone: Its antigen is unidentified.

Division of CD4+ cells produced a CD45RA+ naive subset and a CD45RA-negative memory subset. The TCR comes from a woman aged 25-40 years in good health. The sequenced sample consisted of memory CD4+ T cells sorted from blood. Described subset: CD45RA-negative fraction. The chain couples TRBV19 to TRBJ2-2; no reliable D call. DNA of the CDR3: TGTGCCAGTAGTATTAGTTTTGTGAACACCGGGGAGCTGTTTTTT. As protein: CASSISFVNTGELFF.